The sequence of this TCR beta chain was determined in a study of shared clonotypes between healthy human individuals. Background on the study: Used for every donor were three CD4 naive, three CD4 memory, two CD8 naive and one CD8 memory plate. Overall study results and limits: Clonotype sharing among donors was thought likely to change with sequencing depth.

Trimming removed 6 bases from V and 5 bases from J; junction bases left unmatched: 8. The CDR3 totals 14 residues. Germline V CDR1 and CDR2: MDHEN, SYDVKM. For this clone: Its antigen is unknown.

A CD45RA-negative memory subset and a CD45RA+ naive subset were separated from the CD4+ cells. Splitting of each subset's genomic DNA was done evenly across several immunoSEQ plates. Generated by immunoSEQ multiplex PCR, the TCRdb table keeps only in-frame clones and is missing some. The repertoire includes roughly 2.2 million clones, just over 90% of them detected once, and 0.39% sits in the top ten. The chain employs TRBV28 and TRBJ2-7; the match to TRBD1 covers 9 bases. Sequenced: naive CD4+ T cells from PBMCs. Documented subset: CD45RA+ positively selected. The source is a man between 18 and 29 years old in good health. Some clones in this sample may be carry-over from other donors' samples. The CDR3 loop is CASRRGQGLHEQYF. In nucleotides, the CDR3 is TGTGCCAGCAGGCGCGGACAGGGGTTACACGAGCAGTACTTC.